Detailed here is one T cell receptor (beta chain). The sample is drawn from a study of CXCR3-negative and CXCR3-positive naive CD8 T cells. This CDR3 contains 16 residues. The germline CDR1 and CDR2 sequences are SNHLY and FYNNEI. UMI-labeled 5' RACE TRB cDNA libraries were prepared from the cells. TCRdb reanalyzed the 5' RACE reads and collapses them to one entry per CDR3 protein, without DNA. The sample table sets out approximately 83,000 distinct CDR3 sequences. The V gene is TRBV2, the J gene TRBJ2-2; no DNA is available, so the TRBD1 call from TCRdb remains unchecked. Sequenced input: naive CXCR3- CD8+ T cells from blood. Subset specified: CD45RO-CCR7+CD27+CD95- naive CD8+ T cells lacking CXCR3 (TNR3-). This clonotype was obtained from a human donor in good health. Some clones in this sample may be carry-over from other donors' samples. The CDR3 here is CASSPYRDQFTGELFF.